These T cell receptor beta chains were read from a single sample in a study of T cells in Graves' hyperthyroidism and ophthalmopathy. TCRdb re-called the multiplex PCR reads through MiXCR, storing one row per CDR3 protein. This sample has hundreds of thousands of distinct CDR3 sequences; about 15% occur once, and the top ten carry around 4%. Sample: blood. Receptor source: a woman between 35 and 50 years old with Graves' ophthalmopathy. Each CDR3 is given with its conserved first and last residue. The D gene is left open where the match is weak. For some rows the clone size is stated as once, few or many, or as a class when expanded; others skip it.

D gene,J gene,V gene,clone size,CDR3 protein,CDR3 DNA
.,TRBJ2-3,TRBV10-3,many,CAISELGREGADTQYF,TGTGCCATCAGTGAGTTGGGCAGGGAAGGGGCAGATACGCAGTATTTT
TRBD2,TRBJ2-7,TRBV7-2,many,CASSLDGRASEQYF,TGTGCCAGCAGCTTAGACGGGAGGGCGAGCGAGCAGTACTTC
.,TRBJ1-1,TRBV7-9,many,CASSLVGEGRPAFF,TGTGCCAGCAGCTTAGTCGGGGAGGGCAGGCCGGCTTTCTTT
TRBD2,TRBJ2-5,TRBV29-1,many,CSVGTSGGQETQYF,TGCAGCGTTGGGACTAGCGGGGGACAAGAGACCCAGTACTTC
TRBD1,TRBJ2-7,TRBV6-1,many,CASTGDSSYEQYF,TGTGCCAGCACCGGGGACAGCTCCTACGAGCAGTACTTC
.,TRBJ1-3,TRBV7-8,.,CASSQIPIFGNTIYF,TGTGCCAGCAGTCAGATCCCTATCTTCGGAAACACCATATATTTT
.,TRBJ2-2,TRBV14,many,CASSPGLNTGELFF,TGTGCCAGCAGCCCTGGACTCAACACCGGGGAGCTGTTTTTT
.,TRBJ2-5,TRBV9,few,CASSPRTGTQETQYF,TGTGCCAGCAGCCCCCGGACTGGGACCCAAGAGACCCAGTACTTC
.,TRBJ2-7,TRBV5-6,many,CASSLNAEQYF,TGTGCCAGCAGCTTGAATGCCGAGCAGTACTTC
TRBD2,TRBJ2-2,TRBV19,.,CASSSIAGGPTGELFF,TGTGCCAGTAGTTCTATAGCGGGAGGGCCCACCGGGGAGCTGTTTTTT
.,TRBJ2-2,TRBV20-1,many,CSARDLGWTGELFF,TGCAGTGCTAGAGACCTAGGTTGGACCGGGGAGCTGTTTTTT
.,TRBJ1-1,TRBV30,few,CAWSGGRMNTEAFF,TGTGCCTGGAGTGGTGGTCGGATGAACACTGAAGCTTTCTTT
.,TRBJ1-5,TRBV11-2,few,CASSLEGPITPNQPQHF,TGTGCCAGCAGCTTAGAGGGCCCGATAACCCCGAATCAGCCCCAGCATTTT
TRBD1,TRBJ1-1,TRBV30,.,CAWINGQGSTLDTEAFF,TGTGCCTGGATAAACGGACAGGGGAGTACGTTGGACACTGAAGCTTTCTTT
.,TRBJ2-2,TRBV4-3,.,CASSQDLLNTGELFF,TGCGCCAGCAGCCAAGATTTGTTGAACACCGGGGAGCTGTTTTTT
.,TRBJ2-7,TRBV6-2/TRBV6-3,.,CASDGGLDAEQYF,TGTGCCAGCGACGGGGGACTCGACGCCGAGCAGTACTTC
TRBD1,TRBJ2-2,TRBV7-8,.,CASRRQGAATGELFF,TGTGCCAGCAGGCGACAGGGGGCGGCCACCGGGGAGCTGTTTTTT
.,TRBJ1-1,TRBV4-1,many,CASSHIFKPGDRNTEAFF,TGCGCCAGCAGCCACATATTCAAACCGGGGGACCGGAACACTGAAGCTTTCTTT
.,TRBJ1-2,TRBV29-1,.,CSVIQGSNYGYTF,TGCAGCGTTATACAGGGATCTAACTATGGCTACACCTTC
.,TRBJ2-2,TRBV5-1,few,CASAGGIVDTGELFF,TGCGCCAGCGCCGGCGGGATTGTCGACACCGGGGAGCTGTTTTTT
.,TRBJ2-5,TRBV6-1,many,CASSEGPGQETQYF,TGTGCCAGCAGTGAAGGCCCAGGGCAAGAGACCCAGTACTTC
.,TRBJ2-7,TRBV6-2/TRBV6-3,many,CASSPLRGGAYEQYF,TGTGCCAGCAGCCCACTAAGGGGGGGAGCCTACGAGCAGTACTTC
TRBD1,TRBJ1-2,TRBV7-2,many,CASSKTGDRGYTF,TGTGCCAGCAGCAAGACAGGGGATAGGGGCTACACCTTC
.,TRBJ2-7,TRBV19,few,CASGERGGREQYF,TGTGCCAGTGGGGAGCGTGGGGGGCGCGAGCAGTACTTC
TRBD1,TRBJ2-7,TRBV20-1,few,CSARDPKGETGGNEQYF,TGCAGTGCTAGAGACCCGAAGGGGGAGACAGGGGGGAACGAGCAGTACTTC
.,TRBJ1-3,TRBV12-3/TRBV12-4,few,CASRSSLSTIYF,TGTGCCAGCAGATCCTCTTTGAGCACCATATATTTT
TRBD1,TRBJ1-5,TRBV4-2,few,CASSQDWGTGEFSGNQPQHF,TGTGCCAGCAGCCAAGATTGGGGGACAGGGGAATTTTCGGGCAATCAGCCCCAGCATTTT
.,TRBJ2-7,TRBV13,.,CASSLGGPSTGQYF,TGTGCCAGCAGCTTAGGAGGCCCGTCAACCGGGCAGTACTTC
.,TRBJ1-1,TRBV6-1,many,CASSRQVSLEAFF,TGTGCCAGCTCACGACAGGTCTCTCTTGAAGCTTTCTTT
.,TRBJ1-1,TRBV25-1,many,CASSDAGKVWTEAFF,TGTGCCAGCAGTGACGCCGGGAAGGTGTGGACTGAAGCTTTCTTT
.,TRBJ2-7,TRBV19,few,CASSVPAVPQVEQYF,TGTGCCAGTAGTGTCCCGGCGGTCCCCCAGGTGGAGCAGTACTTC
.,TRBJ2-5,TRBV7-8,.,CASSPHRTGETQYF,TGTGCCAGCAGCCCCCATCGGACCGGCGAGACCCAGTACTTC
TRBD2,TRBJ2-7,TRBV12-3/TRBV12-4,many,CASSPSGWAGYEQYF,TGTGCCAGCAGCCCTAGCGGCTGGGCGGGCTACGAGCAGTACTTC
.,TRBJ2-2,TRBV10-3,many,CAISGYNHTGELFF,TGTGCCATCTCAGGGTACAACCACACCGGGGAGCTGTTTTTT
.,TRBJ1-5,TRBV6-1,few,CASSERPDQPQHF,TGTGCCAGCAGTGAACGTCCTGATCAGCCCCAGCATTTT
.,TRBJ2-5,TRBV6-2/TRBV6-3,.,CASILAPWQETQYF,TGTGCCAGCATCTTGGCCCCCTGGCAAGAGACCCAGTACTTC
.,TRBJ2-7,TRBV7-2,many,CASSLGVGPLYEQYF,TGTGCCAGCAGCTTAGGAGTGGGGCCCCTCTACGAGCAGTACTTC
.,TRBJ1-6,TRBV12-5,many,CASGYEQSSYNSPLHF,TGTGCTAGTGGTTACGAACAGAGCTCCTATAATTCACCCCTCCACTTT
TRBD1,TRBJ2-7,TRBV11-2,few,CASSSVLAGQGAYEQYF,TGTGCCAGCAGCTCCGTTCTCGCCGGACAGGGTGCGTACGAGCAGTACTTC
TRBD1,TRBJ1-2,TRBV7-8,.,CASSPFTGDYGYTF,TGTGCCAGCAGCCCTTTTACAGGGGACTATGGCTACACCTTC
.,TRBJ1-1,TRBV28,many,CASSSLRDTEAFF,TGTGCCAGCAGTTCCCTCAGGGATACTGAAGCTTTCTTT
TRBD2,TRBJ2-7,TRBV6-5,many,CASSYASGIAYEQYF,TGTGCCAGCAGTTACGCTAGCGGGATTGCCTACGAGCAGTACTTC
.,TRBJ2-7,TRBV4-1,.,CASSQVGGFNEQYF,TGCGCCAGCAGCCAAGTGGGAGGCTTTAACGAGCAGTACTTC
TRBD1,TRBJ1-1,TRBV28,many,CASSYDRALEAFF,TGTGCCAGCAGTTACGACAGGGCCCTTGAAGCTTTCTTT
.,TRBJ1-2,TRBV5-1,many,CASSLNGRDGYTF,TGCGCCAGCAGCTTGAACGGTCGAGATGGCTACACCTTC
.,TRBJ2-7,TRBV28,many,CASSFTGIRYEQYF,TGTGCCAGCAGTTTCACAGGGATCAGATACGAGCAGTACTTC
.,TRBJ2-7,TRBV6-5,.,CASSSTGTQTPYEQYF,TGTGCCAGCAGTTCGACCGGGACCCAGACACCCTACGAGCAGTACTTC
.,TRBJ2-7,TRBV20-1,.,CSANGPQPNWGEQYF,TGCAGTGCTAATGGCCCTCAGCCTAACTGGGGGGAGCAGTACTTC
TRBD1,TRBJ2-7,TRBV28,many,CASSDPSGQGEDEQYF,TGTGCCAGCAGTGATCCTTCAGGACAGGGTGAGGACGAGCAGTACTTC
.,TRBJ2-7,TRBV19,few,CASRGADPYEQYF,TGTGCCAGTAGGGGGGCAGACCCCTACGAGCAGTACTTC
.,TRBJ2-7,TRBV20-1,many,CSARPGRKSYEQYF,TGCAGTGCTAGGCCCGGTCGTAAGAGCTACGAGCAGTACTTC
.,TRBJ2-7,TRBV28,many,CASSYGRYEQYF,TGTGCCAGCAGTTACGGCCGGTACGAGCAGTACTTC
TRBD1,TRBJ1-1,TRBV10-2,many,CASIETGDTEAFF,TGCGCCAGCATCGAAACAGGGGACACTGAAGCTTTCTTT
.,TRBJ2-7,TRBV6-1,many,CASRAGGGSSYEQYF,TGTGCCAGCAGGGCCGGTGGAGGGAGCTCCTACGAGCAGTACTTC
TRBD1,TRBJ1-1,TRBV7-9,many,CATGENTEAFF,TGTGCAACAGGGGAGAACACTGAAGCTTTCTTT
.,TRBJ1-2,TRBV28,.,CASTPGGGYGYTF,TGTGCCAGCACCCCGGGGGGGGGCTATGGCTACACCTTC
.,TRBJ2-5,TRBV2,many,CASRVGIAGQETQYF,TGTGCCAGCAGGGTGGGAATTGCGGGCCAAGAGACCCAGTACTTC